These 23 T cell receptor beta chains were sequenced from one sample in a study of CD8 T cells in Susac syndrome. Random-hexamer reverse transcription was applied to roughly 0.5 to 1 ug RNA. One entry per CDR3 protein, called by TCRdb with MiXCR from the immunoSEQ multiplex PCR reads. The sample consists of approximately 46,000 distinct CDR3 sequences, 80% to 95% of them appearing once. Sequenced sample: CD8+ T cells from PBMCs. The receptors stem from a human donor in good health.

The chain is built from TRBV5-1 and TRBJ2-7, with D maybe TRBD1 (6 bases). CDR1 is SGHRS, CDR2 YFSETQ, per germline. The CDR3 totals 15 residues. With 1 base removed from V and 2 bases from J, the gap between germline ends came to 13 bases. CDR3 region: CASSLNRVRTYEQYF. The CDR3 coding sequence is TGCGCCAGCAGCTTGAACAGGGTGCGGACCTACGAGCAGTACTTC.

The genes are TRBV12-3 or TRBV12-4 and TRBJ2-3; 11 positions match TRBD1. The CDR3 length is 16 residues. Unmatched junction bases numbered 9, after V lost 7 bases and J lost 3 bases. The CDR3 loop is CASTPARDRGTDTQYF. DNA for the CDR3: TGTGCCAGCACCCCTGCCCGGGACAGGGGGACAGATACGCAGTATTTT.

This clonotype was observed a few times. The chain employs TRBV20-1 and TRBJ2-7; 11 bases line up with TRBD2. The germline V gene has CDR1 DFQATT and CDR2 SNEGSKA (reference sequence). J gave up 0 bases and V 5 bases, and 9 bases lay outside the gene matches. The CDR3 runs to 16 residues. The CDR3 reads CSAANSGRAFSYEQYF. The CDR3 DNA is TGCAGTGCTGCCAATAGCGGGAGGGCGTTCTCCTACGAGCAGTACTTC.

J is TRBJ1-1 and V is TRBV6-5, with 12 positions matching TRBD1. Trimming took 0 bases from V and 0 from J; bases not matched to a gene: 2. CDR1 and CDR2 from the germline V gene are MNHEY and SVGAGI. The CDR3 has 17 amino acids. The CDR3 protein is CASSYSGTGGVNTEAFF. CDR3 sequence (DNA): TGTGCCAGCAGTTACTCGGGGACAGGGGGCGTGAACACTGAAGCTTTCTTT.

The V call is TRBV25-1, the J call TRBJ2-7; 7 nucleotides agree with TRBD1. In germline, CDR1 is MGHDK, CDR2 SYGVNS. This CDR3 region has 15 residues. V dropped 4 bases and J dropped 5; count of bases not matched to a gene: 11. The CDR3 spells CASSATGLGLDEQYF. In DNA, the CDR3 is TGTGCCAGCAGTGCGACAGGGCTTGGACTGGACGAGCAGTACTTC.

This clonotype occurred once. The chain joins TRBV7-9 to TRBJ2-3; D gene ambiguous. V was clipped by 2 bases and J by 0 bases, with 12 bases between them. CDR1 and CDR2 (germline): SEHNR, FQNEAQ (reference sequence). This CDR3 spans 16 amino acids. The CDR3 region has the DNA TGTGCCAGCAGCTTAAAGGGAAGAGCTAGCACAGATACGCAGTATTTT. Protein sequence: CASSLKGRASTDTQYF. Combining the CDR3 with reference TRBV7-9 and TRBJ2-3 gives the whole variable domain DTGVSQNPRHKITKRGQNVTFRCDPISEHNRLYWYRQTLGQGPEFLTYFQNEAQLEKSRLLSDRFSAERPKGSFSTLEIQRTEQGDSAMYLCASSLKGRASTDTQYFGPGTRLTVL.

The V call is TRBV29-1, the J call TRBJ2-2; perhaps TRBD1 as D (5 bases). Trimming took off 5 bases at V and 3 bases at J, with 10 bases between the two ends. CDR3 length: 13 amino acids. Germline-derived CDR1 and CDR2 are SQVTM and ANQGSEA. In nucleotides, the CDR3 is TGCAGCGTTCTTGCCAGGGACACCGGGGAGCTGTTTTTT. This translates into CSVLARDTGELFF.

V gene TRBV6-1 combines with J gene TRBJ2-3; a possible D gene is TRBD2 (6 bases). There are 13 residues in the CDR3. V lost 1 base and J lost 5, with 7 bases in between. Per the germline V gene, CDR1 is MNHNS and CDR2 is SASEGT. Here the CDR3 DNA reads TGTGCCAGCAGTGAAGAGGAGGGAGATACGCAGTATTTT. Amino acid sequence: CASSEEEGDTQYF.

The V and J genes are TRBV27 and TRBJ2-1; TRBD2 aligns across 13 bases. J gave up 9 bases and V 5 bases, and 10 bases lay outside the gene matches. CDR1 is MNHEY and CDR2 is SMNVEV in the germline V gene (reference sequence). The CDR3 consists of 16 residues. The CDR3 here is CASSEMGLAGTFEQFF. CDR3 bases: TGTGCCAGCAGTGAGATGGGACTAGCGGGAACTTTTGAGCAGTTCTTC.

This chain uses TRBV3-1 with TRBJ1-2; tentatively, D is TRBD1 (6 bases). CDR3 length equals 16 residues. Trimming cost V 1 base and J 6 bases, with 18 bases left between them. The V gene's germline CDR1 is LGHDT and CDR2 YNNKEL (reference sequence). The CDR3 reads CASSQVFDSGADGYTF. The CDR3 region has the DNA TGTGCCAGCAGCCAAGTTTTCGATTCGGGGGCCGATGGCTACACCTTC.

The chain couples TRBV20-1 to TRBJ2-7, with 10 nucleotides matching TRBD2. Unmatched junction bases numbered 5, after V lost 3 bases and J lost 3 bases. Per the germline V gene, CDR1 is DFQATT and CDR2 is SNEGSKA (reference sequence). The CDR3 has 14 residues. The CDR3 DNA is TGCAGTGCTAGTGAGGGACTAGCGAACTACGAGCAGTACTTC. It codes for CSASEGLANYEQYF.

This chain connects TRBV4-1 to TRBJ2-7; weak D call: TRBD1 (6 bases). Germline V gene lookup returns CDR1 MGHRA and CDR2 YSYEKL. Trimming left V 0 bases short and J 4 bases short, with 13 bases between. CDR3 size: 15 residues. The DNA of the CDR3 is TGCGCCAGCAGCCAAGATGTCGGCAGGGGTTACGAGCAGTACTTC. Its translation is CASSQDVGRGYEQYF.

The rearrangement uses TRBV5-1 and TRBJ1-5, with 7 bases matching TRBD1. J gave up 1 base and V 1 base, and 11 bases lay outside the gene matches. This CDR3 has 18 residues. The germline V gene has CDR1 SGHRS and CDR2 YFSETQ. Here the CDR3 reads CASSLWGNTGDSNQPQHF. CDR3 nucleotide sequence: TGCGCCAGCAGCTTGTGGGGGAATACAGGGGACAGCAATCAGCCCCAGCATTTT.

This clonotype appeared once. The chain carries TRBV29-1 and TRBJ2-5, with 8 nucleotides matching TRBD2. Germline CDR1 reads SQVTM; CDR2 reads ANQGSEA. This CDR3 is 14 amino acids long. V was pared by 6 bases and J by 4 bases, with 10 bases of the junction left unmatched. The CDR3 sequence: CSVKGTGGRETQYF. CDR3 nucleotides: TGCAGCGTCAAAGGGACGGGAGGGCGAGAGACCCAGTACTTC. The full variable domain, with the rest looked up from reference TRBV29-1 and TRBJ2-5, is SAVISQKPSRDICQRGTSLTIQCQVDSQVTMMFWYRQQPGQSLTLIATANQGSEATYESGFVIDKFPISRPNLTFSTLTVSNMSPEDSSIYLCSVKGTGGRETQYFGPGTRLLVL.

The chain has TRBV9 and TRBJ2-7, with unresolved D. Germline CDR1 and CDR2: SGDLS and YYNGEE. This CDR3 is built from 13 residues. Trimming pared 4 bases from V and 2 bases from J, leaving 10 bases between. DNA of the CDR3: TGTGCCAGCAGCCGGACGCCGACCTACGAGCAGTACTTC. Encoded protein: CASSRTPTYEQYF. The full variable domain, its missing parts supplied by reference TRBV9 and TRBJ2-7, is DSGVTQTPKHLITATGQRVTLRCSPRSGDLSVYWYQQSLDQGLQFLIQYYNGEERAKGNILERFSAQQFPDLHSELNLSSLELGDSALYFCASSRTPTYEQYFGPGTRLTVT.

The CDR3 here is CASTVITEGGEQYF. Written as DNA, the CDR3 is TGTGCCAGCACCGTCATAACGGAGGGTGGGGAGCAGTACTTC. The chain employs TRBV11-2 and TRBJ2-7; maybe TRBD2 (6 bases). CDR1 SGHAT and CDR2 FQNNGV come from the germline V gene. This CDR3 region has 14 residues. The germline V and J ends were trimmed by 7 bases and 7 bases, with 20 bases remaining between them.

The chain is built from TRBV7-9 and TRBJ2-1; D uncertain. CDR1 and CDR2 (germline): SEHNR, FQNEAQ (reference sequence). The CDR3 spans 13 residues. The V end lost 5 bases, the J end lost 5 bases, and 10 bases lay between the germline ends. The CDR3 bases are TGTGCCAGCAGCAAGGACGGCAACAATGAGCAGTTCTTC. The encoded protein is CASSKDGNNEQFF.

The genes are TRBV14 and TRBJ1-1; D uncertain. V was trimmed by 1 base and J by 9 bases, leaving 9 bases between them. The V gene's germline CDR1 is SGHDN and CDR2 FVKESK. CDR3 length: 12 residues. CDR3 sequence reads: CASSQGSGKAFF. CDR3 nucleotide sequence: TGTGCCAGCAGCCAAGGGTCCGGGAAAGCTTTCTTT.

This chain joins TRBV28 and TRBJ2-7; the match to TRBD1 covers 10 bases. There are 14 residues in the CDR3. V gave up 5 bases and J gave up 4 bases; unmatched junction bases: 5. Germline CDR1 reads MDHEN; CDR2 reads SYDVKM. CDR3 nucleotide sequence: TGTGCCAGCAGTCCCGGGACAGGGGAATACGAGCAGTACTTC. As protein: CASSPGTGEYEQYF.

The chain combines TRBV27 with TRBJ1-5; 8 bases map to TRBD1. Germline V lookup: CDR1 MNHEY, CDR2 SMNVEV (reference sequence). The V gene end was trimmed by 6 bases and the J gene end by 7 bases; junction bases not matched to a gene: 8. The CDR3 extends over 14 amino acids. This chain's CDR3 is CASSWAGGGQPQHF. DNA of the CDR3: TGTGCCAGCAGCTGGGCAGGGGGCGGACAGCCCCAGCATTTT.

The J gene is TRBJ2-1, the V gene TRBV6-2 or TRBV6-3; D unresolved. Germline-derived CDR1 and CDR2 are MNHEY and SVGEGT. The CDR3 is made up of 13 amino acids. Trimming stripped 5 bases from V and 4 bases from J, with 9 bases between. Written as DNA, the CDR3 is TGTGCCAGCAGTCTAAGAGAATACAATGAGCAGTTCTTC. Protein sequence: CASSLREYNEQFF.

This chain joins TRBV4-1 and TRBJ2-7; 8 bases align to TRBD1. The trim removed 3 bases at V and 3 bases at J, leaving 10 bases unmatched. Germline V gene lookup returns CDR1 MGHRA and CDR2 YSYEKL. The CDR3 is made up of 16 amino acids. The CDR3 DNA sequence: TGCGCCAGCAGCCACAGGACGGGACAGGTGATCTACGAGCAGTACTTC. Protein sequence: CASSHRTGQVIYEQYF.

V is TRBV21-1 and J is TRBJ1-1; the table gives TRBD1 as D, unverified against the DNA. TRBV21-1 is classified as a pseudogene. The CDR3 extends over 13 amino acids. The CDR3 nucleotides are TGTGCCAGCACCATGACAGGGTCGACTGAAGCTTTCTTT. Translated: CASTMTGSTEAFF.